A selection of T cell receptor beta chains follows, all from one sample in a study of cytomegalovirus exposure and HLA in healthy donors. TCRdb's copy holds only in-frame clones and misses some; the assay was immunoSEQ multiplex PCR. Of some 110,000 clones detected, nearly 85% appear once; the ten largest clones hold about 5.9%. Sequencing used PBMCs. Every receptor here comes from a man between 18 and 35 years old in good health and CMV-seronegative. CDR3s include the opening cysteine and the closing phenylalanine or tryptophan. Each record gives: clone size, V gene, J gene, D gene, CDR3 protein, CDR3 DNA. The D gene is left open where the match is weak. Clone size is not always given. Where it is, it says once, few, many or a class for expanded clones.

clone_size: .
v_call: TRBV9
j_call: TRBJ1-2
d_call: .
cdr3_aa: CASSVPVGASAF
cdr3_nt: TGTGCCAGCAGCGTCCCGGTGGGAGCATCAGCCTTC

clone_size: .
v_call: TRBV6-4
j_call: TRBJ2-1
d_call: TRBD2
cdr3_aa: CASSDSRTSGRASYNEQFF
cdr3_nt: TGTGCCAGCAGTGACTCGAGGACTAGCGGGAGGGCCAGCTACAATGAGCAGTTCTTC

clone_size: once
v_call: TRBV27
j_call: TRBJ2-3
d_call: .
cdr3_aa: CASSQAPGDTQYF
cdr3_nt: TGTGCCAGCAGTCAAGCCCCGGGAGATACGCAGTATTTT

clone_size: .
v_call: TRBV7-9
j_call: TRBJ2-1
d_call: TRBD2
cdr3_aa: CASSFGTRSSYNEQFF
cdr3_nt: TGTGCCAGCAGCTTCGGGACTAGGAGCTCCTACAATGAGCAGTTCTTC

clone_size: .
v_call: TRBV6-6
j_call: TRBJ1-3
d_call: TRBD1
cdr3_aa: CASSPGTGAGNTIYF
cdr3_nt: TGTGCCAGCAGCCCCGGGACAGGGGCTGGAAACACCATATATTTT

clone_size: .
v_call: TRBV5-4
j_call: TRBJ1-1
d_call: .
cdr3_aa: CASSLEWQGRAEAFF
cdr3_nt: TGTGCCAGCAGCTTGGAATGGCAGGGTAGGGCTGAAGCTTTCTTT

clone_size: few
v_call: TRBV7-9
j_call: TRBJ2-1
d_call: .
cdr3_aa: CASSVDSDNEQFF
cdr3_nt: TGTGCCAGCAGCGTGGACAGTGACAATGAGCAGTTCTTC

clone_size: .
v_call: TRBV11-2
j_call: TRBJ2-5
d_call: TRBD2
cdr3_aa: CASSPLTSARRFQETQYF
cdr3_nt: TGTGCCAGCAGCCCGCTGACTAGCGCGCGGCGGTTTCAAGAGACCCAGTACTTC

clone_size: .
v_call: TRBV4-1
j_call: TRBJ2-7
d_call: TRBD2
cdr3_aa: CASSRNRGGPYEQYF
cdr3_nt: TGCGCCAGCAGCCGGAATCGGGGGGGGCCCTACGAGCAGTACTTC

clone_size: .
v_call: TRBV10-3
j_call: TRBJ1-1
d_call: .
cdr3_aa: CAISDTGTEAFF
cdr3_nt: TGTGCCATCAGTGACACAGGCACTGAAGCTTTCTTT

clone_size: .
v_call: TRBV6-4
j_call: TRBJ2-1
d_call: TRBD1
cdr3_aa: CASSTDRVHEQFF
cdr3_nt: TGTGCCAGCAGTACCGACAGGGTGCATGAGCAGTTCTTC

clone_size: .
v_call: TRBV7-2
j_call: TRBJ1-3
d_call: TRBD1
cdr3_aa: CASSLTGGEGNTIYF
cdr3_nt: TGTGCCAGCAGCCTGACAGGGGGCGAAGGAAACACCATATATTTT

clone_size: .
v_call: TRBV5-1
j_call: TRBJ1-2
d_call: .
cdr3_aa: CASSLEGIQKLYGYTF
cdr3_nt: TGCGCCAGCAGCTTGGAGGGGATCCAAAAACTCTATGGCTACACCTTC

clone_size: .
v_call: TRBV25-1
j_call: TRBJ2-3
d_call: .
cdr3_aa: CASSQYAGSSHTDTQYF
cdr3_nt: TGTGCCAGCAGTCAATACGCCGGGAGTTCCCACACAGATACGCAGTATTTT

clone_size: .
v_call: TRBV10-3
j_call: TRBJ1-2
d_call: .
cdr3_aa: CAISESYSKTF
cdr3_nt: TGTGCCATCAGTGAGTCCTACAGTAAAACCTTC

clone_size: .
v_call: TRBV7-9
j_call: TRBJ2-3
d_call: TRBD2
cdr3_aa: CASSLDRSGASTDTQYF
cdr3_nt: TGTGCCAGCAGCTTAGACCGTAGCGGGGCTAGCACAGATACGCAGTATTTT

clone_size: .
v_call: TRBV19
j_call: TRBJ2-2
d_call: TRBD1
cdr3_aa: CASCRQGKGTGELFF
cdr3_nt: TGTGCCAGCTGCAGACAGGGGAAAGGCACCGGGGAGCTGTTTTTT

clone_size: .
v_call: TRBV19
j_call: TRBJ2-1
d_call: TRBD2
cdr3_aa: CATAGGAGDNEQFF
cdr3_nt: TGTGCCACCGCCGGAGGGGCGGGAGACAATGAGCAGTTCTTC

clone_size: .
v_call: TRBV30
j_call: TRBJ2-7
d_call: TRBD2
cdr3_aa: CAWSTSGRSSYEQYF
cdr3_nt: TGTGCCTGGAGCACTAGCGGGAGGAGCTCCTACGAGCAGTACTTC

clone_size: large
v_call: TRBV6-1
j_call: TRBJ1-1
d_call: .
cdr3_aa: CASSAYRSLMNTEAFF
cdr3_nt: TGTGCCAGCAGTGCCTACAGATCCTTGATGAACACTGAAGCTTTCTTT

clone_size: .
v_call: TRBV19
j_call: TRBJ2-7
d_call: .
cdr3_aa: CASSSLEGLSYEQYF
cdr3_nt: TGTGCCAGTAGTTCCCTAGAAGGCCTCTCCTACGAGCAGTACTTC

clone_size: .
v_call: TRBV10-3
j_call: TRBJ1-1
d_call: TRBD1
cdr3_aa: CAINSQGTVNTEAFF
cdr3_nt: TGTGCCATCAACTCACAGGGGACGGTGAACACTGAAGCTTTCTTT

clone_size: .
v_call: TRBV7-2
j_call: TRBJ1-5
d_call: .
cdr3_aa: CASSGGDQPQHF
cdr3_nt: TGTGCCAGCAGCGGAGGAGATCAGCCCCAGCATTTT

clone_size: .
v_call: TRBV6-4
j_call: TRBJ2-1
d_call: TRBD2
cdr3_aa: CASSYVAGAYNEQFF
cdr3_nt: TGTGCCAGCAGTTACGTAGCGGGGGCCTACAATGAGCAGTTCTTC

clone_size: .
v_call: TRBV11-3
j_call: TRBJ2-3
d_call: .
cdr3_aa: CASSLTAGADTQYF
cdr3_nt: TGTGCCAGCAGCTTAACGGCGGGTGCAGATACGCAGTATTTT

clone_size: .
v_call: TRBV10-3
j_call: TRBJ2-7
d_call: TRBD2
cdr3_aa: CAISALGREGYEQYF
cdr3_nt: TGTGCCATCAGTGCTTTGGGAAGGGAGGGCTACGAGCAGTACTTC

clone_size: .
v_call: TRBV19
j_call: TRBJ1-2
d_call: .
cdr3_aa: CASSASSQRTLNYGYTF
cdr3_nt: TGTGCCAGTAGTGCGTCCTCCCAACGAACCTTAAACTATGGCTACACCTTC

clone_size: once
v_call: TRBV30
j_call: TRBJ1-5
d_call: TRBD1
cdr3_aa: CAWNSGQGAAGNQPQHF
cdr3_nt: TGTGCCTGGAACTCCGGACAGGGGGCGGCCGGGAATCAGCCCCAGCATTTT

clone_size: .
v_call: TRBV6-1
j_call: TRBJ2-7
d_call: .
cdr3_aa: CASRPRGAGEQYF
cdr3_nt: TGTGCCAGCAGGCCCAGGGGGGCCGGCGAGCAGTACTTC

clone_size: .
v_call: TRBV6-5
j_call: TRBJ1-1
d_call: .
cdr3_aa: CASTGGFTEAFF
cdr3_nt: TGTGCCAGCACGGGGGGGTTCACTGAAGCTTTCTTT

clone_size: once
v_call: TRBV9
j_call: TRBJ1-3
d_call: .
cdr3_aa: CASSVGVGSGNTIYF
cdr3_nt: TGTGCCAGCAGCGTAGGGGTAGGGAGTGGAAACACCATATATTTT